The entry that follows covers one TCR beta chain sequence. This sample stems from a study of blood T cell repertoires in COVID-19. Study details: The United States, Italy and Spain supplied acute and convalescent COVID-19 samples. T cells, B-cell-depleted T cells, or PBMCs supplied cDNA or gDNA.

The Seattle patients joined while their infection was active and were tracked longitudinally afterward. The CDR3 is 14 amino acids. The germline V gene has CDR1 SGHDN and CDR2 FVKESK. Trimming left V 5 bases short and J 5 bases short, with 16 bases between. Per the original methods: Reference gene primer amplification in the assay estimated nucleated cell counts. The assay was immunoSEQ multiplex PCR, and TCRdb's table has in-frame clones only and misses some. The D gene and trimming were derived from the DNA, and the V and J assignments and clone size from that table. This sample has 300,000 to 350,000 clones, with 88% found just once.

The TCR sequence derives from a woman between 65 and 79 years old with COVID-19, enrolled during active disease. Material for sequencing was peripheral blood. J is TRBJ2-7 and V is TRBV14, with TRBD1 as a possible D gene (6 bases). CDR3 region: CASSSIRGRDEQYF. CDR3 nucleotides: TGTGCCAGCAGCTCAATCAGGGGCAGGGACGAGCAGTACTTC.